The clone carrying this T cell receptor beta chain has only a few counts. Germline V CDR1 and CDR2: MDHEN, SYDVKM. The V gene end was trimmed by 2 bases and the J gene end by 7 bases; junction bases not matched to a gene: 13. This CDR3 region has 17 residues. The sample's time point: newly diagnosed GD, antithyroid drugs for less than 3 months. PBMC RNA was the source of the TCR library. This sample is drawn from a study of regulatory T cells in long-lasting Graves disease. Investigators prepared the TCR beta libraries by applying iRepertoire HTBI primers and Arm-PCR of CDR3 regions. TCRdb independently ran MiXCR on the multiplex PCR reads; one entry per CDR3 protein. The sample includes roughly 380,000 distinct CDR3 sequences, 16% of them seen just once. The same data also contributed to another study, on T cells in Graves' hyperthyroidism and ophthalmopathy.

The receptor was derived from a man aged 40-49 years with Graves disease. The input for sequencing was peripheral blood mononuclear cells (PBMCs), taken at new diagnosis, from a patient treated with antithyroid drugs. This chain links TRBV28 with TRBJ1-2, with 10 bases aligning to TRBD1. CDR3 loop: CASSLVPRQGAFPGYTF. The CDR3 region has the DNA TGTGCCAGCAGTTTAGTACCTCGACAGGGGGCGTTTCCTGGCTACACCTTC.